A selection of T cell receptor beta chains follows, all from one sample in a study of cytomegalovirus exposure and HLA in healthy donors. Profiled with immunoSEQ multiplex PCR; TCRdb holds only in-frame clones, not every one. The sample includes 100,000 to 150,000 clones, approximately 80% of them seen just once. Sequenced input: PBMCs. The origin of the receptors is a boy younger than 10 in good health and CMV-seronegative. CDR3s include the opening cysteine and the closing phenylalanine or tryptophan. The order of the fields is J gene, D gene, clone size, V gene, CDR3 protein, CDR3 DNA. The D gene is left open where the match is weak. Where a row states a size, it is once, few, many or the class of an expanded clone; other rows omit it.

J: TRBJ2-1
D: TRBD2
size: .
V: TRBV19
CDR3: CASSMRGLAGGKNEQFF
DNA: TGTGCCAGTAGTATGCGGGGACTAGCGGGGGGGAAGAATGAGCAGTTCTTC

J: TRBJ2-7
D: .
size: once
V: TRBV19
CDR3: CASSPLGGAPTYEQYF
DNA: TGTGCCAGTAGTCCCCTAGGGGGGGCGCCGACCTACGAGCAGTACTTC

J: TRBJ2-1
D: .
size: .
V: TRBV4-1
CDR3: CASSLPPRGWYNEQFF
DNA: TGCGCCAGCAGCTTACCGCCCAGGGGTTGGTACAATGAGCAGTTCTTC

J: TRBJ1-1
D: .
size: .
V: TRBV6-6
CDR3: CASAPGRGVNTEAFF
DNA: TGTGCCAGCGCCCCGGGCAGGGGTGTGAACACTGAAGCTTTCTTT

J: TRBJ2-1
D: TRBD1
size: .
V: TRBV11-2
CDR3: CASSLGQGYNEQFF
DNA: TGTGCCAGCAGCTTAGGACAGGGTTACAATGAGCAGTTCTTC

J: TRBJ1-1
D: .
size: .
V: TRBV7-7
CDR3: CASSLDQGTEAFF
DNA: TGTGCTAGCAGCTTAGACCAGGGCACTGAAGCTTTCTTT

J: TRBJ1-5
D: .
size: .
V: TRBV19
CDR3: CASSPSGVHQPQHF
DNA: TGTGCCAGTAGTCCCTCAGGGGTCCATCAGCCCCAGCATTTT

J: TRBJ1-5
D: TRBD1
size: few
V: TRBV7-2
CDR3: CASSLDQGVVQPQHF
DNA: TGTGCCAGCAGCTTAGATCAGGGGGTCGTACAGCCCCAGCATTTT

J: TRBJ2-3
D: TRBD2
size: .
V: TRBV5-1
CDR3: CASSGLFGGDTDTQYF
DNA: TGCGCCAGCAGCGGCCTCTTCGGGGGGGACACAGATACGCAGTATTTT

J: TRBJ2-7
D: TRBD1
size: .
V: TRBV6-6
CDR3: CASSYLETGGEQYF
DNA: TGTGCCAGCAGTTACCTTGAGACAGGGGGCGAGCAGTACTTC

J: TRBJ1-2
D: TRBD1
size: few
V: TRBV30
CDR3: CAWSPGQSFLLTF
DNA: TGTGCCTGGAGTCCGGGACAGTCGTTTTTGCTCACCTTC

J: TRBJ2-1
D: .
size: .
V: TRBV15
CDR3: CATSRAQSNEQFF
DNA: TGTGCCACCAGCAGAGCGCAGTCCAATGAGCAGTTCTTC

J: TRBJ1-5
D: .
size: .
V: TRBV28
CDR3: CASSLSNRSQPQHF
DNA: TGTGCCAGCAGTTTAAGTAACAGGAGTCAGCCCCAGCATTTT

J: TRBJ2-1
D: .
size: .
V: TRBV7-6
CDR3: CASSPPLQDEQFF
DNA: TGTGCCAGCAGTCCCCCCCTTCAGGATGAGCAGTTCTTC

J: TRBJ2-7
D: TRBD1
size: once
V: TRBV4-3
CDR3: CASSPSRQGYEQYF
DNA: TGCGCCAGCAGCCCGAGCAGACAGGGCTACGAGCAGTACTTC

J: TRBJ1-1
D: TRBD1
size: .
V: TRBV6-1
CDR3: CASSEWAGGNTEAFF
DNA: TGTGCCAGCAGTGAATGGGCAGGGGGTAACACTGAAGCTTTCTTT

J: TRBJ1-2
D: .
size: .
V: TRBV2
CDR3: CASSNRENYGYTF
DNA: TGTGCCAGCAGTAACAGGGAAAACTATGGCTACACCTTC

J: TRBJ1-2
D: TRBD1
size: .
V: TRBV18
CDR3: CASSPADRGNDYGYTF
DNA: TGTGCCAGCTCACCCGCGGACAGGGGGAACGACTATGGCTACACCTTC

J: TRBJ2-1
D: TRBD2
size: once
V: TRBV9
CDR3: CASSPWTSGGGTYNEQFF
DNA: TGTGCCAGCAGCCCTTGGACTAGCGGGGGGGGGACCTACAATGAGCAGTTCTTC

J: TRBJ2-6
D: .
size: .
V: TRBV9
CDR3: CASSPRGDYSGANVLTF
DNA: TGTGCCAGCAGCCCCAGGGGGGATTACTCTGGGGCCAACGTCCTGACTTTC

J: TRBJ2-5
D: .
size: .
V: TRBV15
CDR3: CATSRGTVYGTQYF
DNA: TGTGCCACCAGCAGAGGGACTGTTTATGGGACCCAGTACTTC

J: TRBJ1-6
D: .
size: .
V: TRBV5-1
CDR3: CASSLGQANSPLHF
DNA: TGCGCCAGCAGCTTGGGACAGGCCAATTCACCCCTCCACTTT

J: TRBJ1-5
D: .
size: .
V: TRBV27
CDR3: CASSLTGFQPQHF
DNA: TGTGCCAGCAGTTTAACGGGATTTCAGCCCCAGCATTTT

J: TRBJ2-1
D: .
size: .
V: TRBV6-5
CDR3: CASSQLGYNEQFF
DNA: TGTGCCAGCAGTCAACTAGGGTACAATGAGCAGTTCTTC

J: TRBJ1-3
D: .
size: .
V: TRBV7-2
CDR3: CASSLVGAAGNTIYF
DNA: TGTGCCAGCAGCTTAGTGGGGGCAGCCGGAAACACCATATATTTT

J: TRBJ1-2
D: TRBD1
size: .
V: TRBV10-3
CDR3: CATGTGEGYTF
DNA: TGTGCCACCGGGACAGGGGAAGGCTACACCTTC

J: TRBJ2-1
D: TRBD2
size: .
V: TRBV2
CDR3: CASSAGGARDEQFF
DNA: TGTGCCAGCAGTGCCGGGGGGGCCAGAGATGAGCAGTTCTTC

J: TRBJ2-2
D: .
size: .
V: TRBV5-1
CDR3: CASSLSQLGTYGELFF
DNA: TGCGCCAGCAGCTTAAGCCAATTAGGGACTTACGGGGAGCTGTTTTTT

J: TRBJ1-2
D: .
size: .
V: TRBV30
CDR3: CGVGNVWEDGYTF
DNA: TGCGGAGTGGGTAATGTCTGGGAGGATGGCTACACCTTC

J: TRBJ1-1
D: .
size: .
V: TRBV19
CDR3: CASSILRQGGGTEAFF
DNA: TGTGCCAGTAGTATTTTGCGCCAGGGCGGGGGCACTGAAGCTTTCTTT

J: TRBJ1-1
D: .
size: .
V: TRBV18
CDR3: CASSRQPNTEAFF
DNA: TGTGCCAGCTCACGACAGCCGAACACTGAAGCTTTCTTT

J: TRBJ1-1
D: .
size: .
V: TRBV7-4
CDR3: CATPGRGYTEAFF
DNA: TGTGCCACCCCAGGGAGGGGGTACACTGAAGCTTTCTTT

J: TRBJ2-2
D: .
size: .
V: TRBV29-1
CDR3: CSVESGNTGELFF
DNA: TGCAGCGTTGAATCGGGAAACACCGGGGAGCTGTTTTTT